The 16 T cell receptor beta chains given below trace back to one sample, sequenced in a study of graft-versus-host responses after intestinal transplantation. TCRdb's copy holds only in-frame clones and misses some; the assay was immunoSEQ multiplex PCR. The sample shows about 29,000 clones, just under 95% of them seen only once. The sequenced sample was PBMCs, obtained just over 65 days after intestinal transplant. The receptors shown here come from a human patient who received an intestinal transplant, so some T cells may come from the graft donor.

V gene TRBV4-2 combines with J gene TRBJ1-1; a possible D gene is TRBD1 (5 bases). Germline assignment: CDR1 LGHNA and CDR2 YNFKEQ. The CDR3 spans 17 residues. V was trimmed by 0 bases and J by 5 bases, leaving 19 bases between them. The CDR3 sequence: CASSQDPGTLARTEAFF. The CDR3 DNA is TGTGCCAGCAGCCAAGATCCCGGGACCCTCGCGCGGACTGAAGCTTTCTTT.

This chain connects TRBV28 to TRBJ1-3; D gene unclear. From germline, CDR1 is MDHEN and CDR2 SYDVKM. V was cut by 1 base and J by 0 bases, with 13 bases left in between. The CDR3 totals 17 residues. The CDR3 here is CASSLSFLDYSGNTIYF. The CDR3 DNA reads as TGTGCCAGCAGTTTATCCTTCCTCGACTACTCTGGAAACACCATATATTTT.

J is TRBJ2-1 and V is TRBV4-1; D is ambiguous. The V and J ends lost 0 bases and 8 bases respectively, with 11 bases between them. This CDR3 has 14 amino acids. CDR1 and CDR2 from the germline V gene are MGHRA and YSYEKL. The chain's CDR3 is CASSQENSPDEQFF. The CDR3 DNA sequence: TGCGCCAGCAGCCAAGAGAATTCCCCCGATGAGCAGTTCTTC.

The V call is TRBV7-9, the J call TRBJ1-2; unclear D gene. Trimming removed 4 bases at V and 1 base at J, with 13 bases between. The CDR3 spans 15 residues. In germline, CDR1 is SEHNR, CDR2 FQNEAQ (reference sequence). CDR3 sequence: CASSSLESHNYGYTF. The CDR3 coding sequence is TGTGCCAGCAGCTCACTGGAGAGTCATAACTATGGCTACACCTTC.

V usage is TRBV6-5 and J usage is TRBJ1-1, with D perhaps matching TRBD1 (5 bases). Germline lookup yields CDR1 MNHEY and CDR2 SVGAGI. The CDR3 runs to 15 residues. Deletions cut 4 bases from V and 4 bases from J, with 16 bases between. The chain's CDR3 is CASSWGGEHGTEAFF. The CDR3, as DNA: TGTGCCAGCAGTTGGGGAGGGGAGCACGGCACTGAAGCTTTCTTT.

The chain recombines TRBV6-1 with TRBJ1-6; the D is unclear. This CDR3 is built from 15 residues. V was pared by 6 bases and J by 7 bases, with 16 bases between. From germline, CDR1 is MNHNS and CDR2 SASEGT. CDR3 nucleotides: TGTGCCAGCAGCTACACCCGCGGGTGGAATTCACCCCTCCACTTT. Translated: CASSYTRGWNSPLHF.

The V and J genes are TRBV6-6 and TRBJ2-2; D unresolved. Trimming removed 2 bases from V and 4 bases from J, with 8 bases in between. Germline values: CDR1 MNHNY, CDR2 SVGAGI (reference sequence). This CDR3 contains 14 residues. The CDR3 sequence is CASSYLEGTGELFF. CDR3 coding DNA: TGTGCCAGCAGTTACCTGGAAGGCACCGGGGAGCTGTTTTTT.

The gene calls are TRBV19 and TRBJ2-1; TRBD2 might be the D (6 bases). Germline assignment: CDR1 LNHDA and CDR2 SQIVND (reference sequence). This CDR3 is 12 amino acids long. The germline V and J ends were trimmed by 4 bases and 11 bases, with 12 bases remaining between them. The CDR3 bases are TGTGCCAGTAGTACCCCGGACTACCAGCAGTTCTTC. This sequence encodes CASSTPDYQQFF.

This clone turned up a few times. The chain has TRBV9 and TRBJ1-2; D not resolved. The V end was cut by 4 bases, the J end by 1 base, with 11 bases between. The CDR3 sequence is 14 residues long. The V gene's germline CDR1 is SGDLS and CDR2 YYNGEE. CDR3 sequence: CASSPWTVNYGYTF. The CDR3 DNA reads TGTGCCAGCAGCCCGTGGACGGTTAACTATGGCTACACCTTC.

As to this clone: Additional DNA sequences in this sample encode the identical CDR3. V usage is TRBV2 and J usage is TRBJ2-2; D is possibly TRBD1 (6 bases). The germline V gene has CDR1 SNHLY and CDR2 FYNNEI. V was shortened by 0 bases and J by 2 bases, with 13 bases between the two germline ends. The CDR3 contains 17 residues. The CDR3 is CASSEAGLGANTGELFF. CDR3 in DNA: TGTGCCAGCAGTGAAGCTGGACTGGGGGCCAACACCGGGGAGCTGTTTTTT.

This clone was seen once. The J gene is TRBJ1-5, the V gene TRBV3-1 (or the pseudogene TRBV3-2); D gene unclear. CDR1 is LGHDT, CDR2 YNNKEL, per germline (reference sequence). This CDR3 has 9 residues. V lost 6 bases to trimming and J lost 10 bases, with 4 bases between them. Written as DNA, the CDR3 is TGTGCCAGCAGTTCACCCCAGCATTTT. This codes for CASSSPQHF.

The J gene is TRBJ2-3, the V gene TRBV27; 8 nucleotides match TRBD2. The CDR3 is made up of 16 amino acids. V lost 1 base to trimming and J lost 6 bases; unmatched junction nucleotides: 9. Looked up from germline, CDR1 is MNHEY and CDR2 is SMNVEV (reference sequence). CDR3 coding DNA: TGTGCCAGCAGTTTATGGGCTAGCGGGCCCCAGGATACGCAGTATTTT. It codes for CASSLWASGPQDTQYF.

A few counts support this clone. V usage is TRBV19 and J usage is TRBJ2-1, with no clear D. Germline CDR1 reads LNHDA; CDR2 reads SQIVND (reference sequence). The length of the CDR3 is 13 residues. Trimming pared 3 bases from V and 4 bases from J, leaving 7 bases between. CDR3 sequence reads: CASSISGYNEQFF. The DNA of the CDR3 is TGTGCCAGTAGTATCTCGGGTTACAATGAGCAGTTCTTC.

The chain joins TRBV5-1 to TRBJ2-1; TRBD1 matches 11 bases. Unmatched junction bases numbered 3, after V lost 1 base and J lost 0 bases. Germline CDR1 is SGHRS and CDR2 is YFSETQ. CDR3 length: 17 amino acids. CDR3 DNA: TGCGCCAGCAGCTTGACAGGGACAGGGGGCTCCTACAATGAGCAGTTCTTC. This translates into CASSLTGTGGSYNEQFF.

The chain joins TRBV5-8 to TRBJ2-1; the D is unclear. The CDR3 runs to 12 residues. The V gene lost 4 bases and the J gene lost 9 bases, with 11 bases spanning the gap. Germline lookup yields CDR1 SGHTS and CDR2 YDEGEE. The CDR3, as DNA: TGTGCCAGCAGCCCTACGAGATTTGAGCAGTTCTTC. Protein product: CASSPTRFEQFF.

The count of this clone is one. DNA of the CDR3: TGTGCCAGCAGCCTTGCTAATGAGCAGTTCTTC. It codes for CASSLANEQFF. The chain employs TRBV7-8 and TRBJ2-1; D remains unclear. The CDR3 length is 11 residues. The V end was cut by 5 bases, the J end by 7 bases, with 6 bases between. Germline V gene sequence: CDR1 SGHVS, CDR2 FQNEAQ.